This TCR beta chain is from a study of blood T cells in healthy people across ages. Primers used in a second PCR of about 7 to 12 cycles were a sample-barcoded 5' primer and a J-beta primer mix. TCRdb itself ran the 5' RACE reads through MiXCR, one entry per CDR3 protein. The table has 750,000 to 950,000 distinct CDR3 sequences, roughly 24% seen once. The table lists this clonotype with a few counts. Trimming pared 2 bases from V and 0 bases from J, leaving 8 bases between. This CDR3 is 14 amino acids long. Germline-derived CDR1 and CDR2 are SGHRS and YFSETQ. These data were also reused for a study on T cells of mothers and their children. That paper states: Each donor was one of three healthy Caucasian mothers or one of their six children.

The chain recombines TRBV5-1 with TRBJ1-1; D gene unclear. The sequencing sample was made of blood. This TCR derives from a boy younger than 18 in good health. The CDR3 reads CASSFVGVNTEAFF. CDR3 nucleotides: TGCGCCAGCAGCTTCGTGGGAGTGAACACTGAAGCTTTCTTT.